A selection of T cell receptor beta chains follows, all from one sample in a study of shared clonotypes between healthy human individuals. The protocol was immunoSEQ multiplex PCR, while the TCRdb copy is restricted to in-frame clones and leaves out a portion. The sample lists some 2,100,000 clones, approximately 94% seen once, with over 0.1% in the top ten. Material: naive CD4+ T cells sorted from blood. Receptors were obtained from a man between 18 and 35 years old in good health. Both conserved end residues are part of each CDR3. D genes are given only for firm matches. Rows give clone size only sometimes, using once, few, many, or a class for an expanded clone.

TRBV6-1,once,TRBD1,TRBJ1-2,TGTGCCAGCACCCAAGGACAGGGCGCCTATGGCTACACCTTC,CASTQGQGAYGYTF
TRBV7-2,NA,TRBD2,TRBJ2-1,TGTGCCAGCAGCTTAGCGGGGACTAGCGGGAGTGATGAGCAGTTCTTC,CASSLAGTSGSDEQFF
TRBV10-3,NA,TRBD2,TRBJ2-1,TGTGCCATCAGTGACCCTGGACTAGCGGGAGGGAATGAGCAGTTCTTC,CAISDPGLAGGNEQFF
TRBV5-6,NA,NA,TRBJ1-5,TGTGCCAGCAGCTATTCAAGGGTAAATCAGCCCCAGCATTTT,CASSYSRVNQPQHF
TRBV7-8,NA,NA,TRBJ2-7,TGTGCCAGCAGCCCCACGGGGGCGGCACGGCAGTACTTC,CASSPTGAARQYF
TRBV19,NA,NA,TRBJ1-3,TGTGCCAGTAGTATTTCGGCTAGTGGAAACACCATATATTTT,CASSISASGNTIYF
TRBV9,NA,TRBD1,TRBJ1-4,TGTGCCAGCAGCGTTTTGCCAGGGGGGGAAAAACTGTTTTTT,CASSVLPGGEKLFF
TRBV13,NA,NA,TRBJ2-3,TGTGCCAGCAGCTTACCGGGTATAGATACGCAGTATTTT,CASSLPGIDTQYF
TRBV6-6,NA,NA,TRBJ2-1,TGTGCCAGCACCGGGCAAACTGGTGAGCAGTTCTTC,CASTGQTGEQFF
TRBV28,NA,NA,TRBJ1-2,TGTGCCAGCAGTTTAACAGGGAGCTATGGCTACACCTTC,CASSLTGSYGYTF
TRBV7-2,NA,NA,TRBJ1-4,TGTGCCAGCAGCCCAGTGGGGACAACTAATGAAAAACTGTTTTTT,CASSPVGTTNEKLFF
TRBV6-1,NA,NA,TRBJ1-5,TGTGCCAGCGGAGAGGCCTATAGCAATCAGCCCCAGCATTTT,CASGEAYSNQPQHF
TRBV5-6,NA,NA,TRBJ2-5,TGTGCCAGCAGCTTGGTGTCGAAAGAGACCCAGTACTTC,CASSLVSKETQYF
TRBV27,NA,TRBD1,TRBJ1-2,TGTGCCAGCAGAAGGGGGGACAGTCTTAACTATGGCTACACCTTC,CASRRGDSLNYGYTF
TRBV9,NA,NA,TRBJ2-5,TGTGCCAGCAGCGCCCTTGGTACCGGGCAAGAGACCCAGTACTTC,CASSALGTGQETQYF
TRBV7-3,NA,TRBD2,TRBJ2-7,TGTGCCAGCAGCTTAGGATCAGCGGGGGGCTCCTACGAGCAGTACTTC,CASSLGSAGGSYEQYF
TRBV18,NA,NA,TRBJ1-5,TGTGCCAGCTCACCAGACCAGAACAATCAGCCCCAGCATTTT,CASSPDQNNQPQHF
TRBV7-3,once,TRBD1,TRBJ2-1,TGTGCCAGCAGCACCTCCGGACAGGGGGGTTACAATGAGCAGTTCTTC,CASSTSGQGGYNEQFF
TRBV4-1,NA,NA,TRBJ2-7,TGCGCCAGCAGCCAAGAGGTGACAGCAAAAGAGCAGTACTTC,CASSQEVTAKEQYF
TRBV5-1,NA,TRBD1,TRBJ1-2,TGCGCCAGCAGTGATGGACAGGCCTATGGCTACACCTTC,CASSDGQAYGYTF